A single sample is the source of the 10 T cell receptor beta chains below, sequenced in a study of blood T cell repertoires in COVID-19. Libraries were prepared by immunoSEQ multiplex PCR; TCRdb keeps only in-frame clonotypes and omits some of them. The sample lists roughly 150,000 clones; approximately 80% were seen once. Sequencing used PBMCs or T cells enriched from blood (not recorded which). All receptors come from a woman in her forties who had recovered from COVID-19.

Only a few counts were recorded for this clone. CDR3 loop: CAWSRGWNTIYF. CDR3 nucleotide sequence: TGTGCCTGGAGTCGGGGGTGGAACACCATATATTTT. The genes are TRBV30 and TRBJ1-3; D perhaps matches TRBD1 (5 bases). The CDR3 sequence is 12 residues long. Trimming removed 2 bases from V and 7 bases from J, with 9 bases in between. Germline assignment: CDR1 GTSNPN and CDR2 SVGIG (reference sequence).

The chain joins TRBV2 to TRBJ2-2, with 8 bases lining up with TRBD2. CDR1 and CDR2 from the germline V gene are SNHLY and FYNNEI. Losses at the gene ends were 4 bases for V and 3 bases for J; bases not matched to a gene: 4. There are 15 residues in the CDR3. The CDR3 is CASSAGLADTGELFF. CDR3 DNA: TGTGCCAGCAGTGCCGGACTAGCTGACACCGGGGAGCTGTTTTTT.

This clone was detected only once. An end of the junction differs from the germline gene, which may be a read error. This chain joins TRBV5-4 and TRBJ2-3, with a weak D call TRBD1 (7 bases). Germline V CDR1 and CDR2: SGHNT, YYREEE (reference sequence). The CDR3 totals 16 residues. CDR3 sequence: CASRLEAGQFTDTQYF. The DNA of the CDR3 is TGTGCCAGCAGGTTGGAGGCGGGACAGTTCACAGATACGCAGTATTTT.

The rearrangement links TRBV9 to TRBJ2-1; 11 bases map to TRBD2. There are 15 residues in the CDR3. Germline CDR1 is SGDLS and CDR2 is YYNGEE. V was clipped by 3 bases and J by 4 bases; unmatched bases: 3. The CDR3 bases are TGTGCCAGCAGCGCTAGCGGGGGGCCATACAATGAGCAGTTCTTC. This encodes CASSASGGPYNEQFF.

CDR3 loop: CAWETGGDTQYF. The DNA for the CDR3 is TGTGCCTGGGAAACCGGGGGGGACACGCAGTATTTT. This rearrangement joins TRBV30 to TRBJ2-3, with 8 bases identical to TRBD2. The trim removed 5 bases at V and 9 bases at J, leaving 7 bases unmatched. This CDR3 has 12 amino acids. Per the germline V gene, CDR1 is GTSNPN and CDR2 is SVGIG (reference sequence).

J is TRBJ2-1 and V is TRBV3-1 (or the pseudogene TRBV3-2), with D possibly TRBD2 on 7 matching bases. The CDR3 covers 17 residues. Germline V gene lookup returns CDR1 LGHDT and CDR2 YNNKEL (reference sequence). V was cut by 0 bases and J by 4 bases, with 16 bases left in between. The CDR3 region has the DNA TGTGCCAGCAGCCAAGATGCGGGGGCTGTTTGGTACAATGAGCAGTTCTTC. This codes for CASSQDAGAVWYNEQFF.

This clone turned up a few times. V is TRBV5-3 and J is TRBJ1-6, with 7 positions matching TRBD1. TRBV5-3 is designated an ORF whose function remains uncertain. The CDR3 runs 15 residues. The junction had 8 bases not matched to a gene; V was cut back by 4 bases and J by 7 bases. CDR3 protein: CARSTEGAKNSPLHF. CDR3 in DNA: TGTGCCAGAAGCACGGAGGGGGCTAAGAATTCACCCCTCCACTTT.

This clone was seen just once. The genes are TRBV15 and TRBJ1-2; no definite D call. In germline, CDR1 is LNHNV, CDR2 YYDKDF (reference sequence). This CDR3 comprises 13 residues. The ends were cut back, 5 bases at V and 7 bases at J, with 14 bases in the middle. CDR3 nucleotide sequence: TGTGCCACCAGCCCCGCTAGTGCTGGTGGCTACACCTTC. Residues: CATSPASAGGYTF.

The chain uses TRBV27 and TRBJ2-3, with 9 bases fitting TRBD2. CDR1 is MNHEY and CDR2 is SMNVEV in the germline V gene (reference sequence). V shed 7 bases and J 6 bases; nucleotides not matched to a gene: 8. The CDR3 is 14 amino acids. The CDR3 sequence: CASISGRLGDTQYF. The CDR3 DNA is TGTGCCAGCATAAGCGGGAGGTTAGGCGATACGCAGTATTTT.

The J gene is TRBJ1-2, the V gene TRBV25-1, with D unresolved. In germline, CDR1 is MGHDK, CDR2 SYGVNS. Trimming removed 2 bases at V and 8 bases at J, with 15 bases between. The CDR3 extends over 14 amino acids. The CDR3 nucleotides read TGTGCCAGCAGTGAACCCTCGAGGGTCCGAGGCTACACCTTC. This encodes CASSEPSRVRGYTF.